This entry concerns a single T cell receptor (beta chain). The data originate from a study of blood T cell repertoires in COVID-19. Whole-study context: T cells, B-cell-depleted T cells, or PBMCs supplied cDNA or gDNA.

The germline V and J ends were trimmed by 3 bases and 4 bases, with 16 bases remaining between them. This CDR3 is 15 amino acids long. Germline CDR1 reads MNHNS; CDR2 reads SASEGT. Source study methods: Cell counts per sample came from amplifying reference gene primers. Measured with immunoSEQ multiplex PCR; TCRdb has only the in-frame clones, and not every one. V and J calls and clone size come straight from that table; D and trimming were deduced from the DNA. The sample gives 280,000 or so clones, over 75% of which show up once; 13% is in the top ten. This chain connects TRBV6-1 to TRBJ2-7, with D tentatively TRBD1 (5 bases). The clonotype was recovered from a human donor in a cohort sampled during active COVID-19. Sequences were obtained from peripheral blood. The DNA of the CDR3 is TGTGCCAGCAGTGATACCAGGGTCACGGTGTACGAGCAGTACTTC. Protein: CASSDTRVTVYEQYF.